This T cell receptor (beta chain) was recovered during a study of blood T cell repertoires in COVID-19. The method was immunoSEQ multiplex PCR; TCRdb's version includes in-frame clones alone and lacks a portion of them. The sample contains 95,000 or so clones, roughly 80% of which appear only once. This receptor was identified in a human donor in a cohort sampled during active COVID-19. Material for sequencing was peripheral blood.

CDR3 nucleotides: TGTGCCAGTAGTATAGGAGCGGGAAGAAACTATGGCTACACCTTC. Its protein product is CASSIGAGRNYGYTF. This chain joins TRBV19 and TRBJ1-2; D is undetermined. Trimming removed 1 base from V and 2 bases from J, with 11 bases in between. In germline, CDR1 is LNHDA, CDR2 SQIVND (reference sequence). This CDR3 is built from 15 residues.